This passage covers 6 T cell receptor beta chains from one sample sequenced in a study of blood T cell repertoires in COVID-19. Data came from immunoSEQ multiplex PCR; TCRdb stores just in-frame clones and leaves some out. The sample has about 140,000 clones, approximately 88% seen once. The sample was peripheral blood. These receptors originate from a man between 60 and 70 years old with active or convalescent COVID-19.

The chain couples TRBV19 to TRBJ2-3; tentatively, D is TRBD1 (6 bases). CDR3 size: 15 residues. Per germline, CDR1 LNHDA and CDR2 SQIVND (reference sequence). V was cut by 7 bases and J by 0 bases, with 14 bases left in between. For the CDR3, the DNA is TGTGCCAGTACCCCGACAGGAACTAGCACAGATACGCAGTATTTT. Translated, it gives CASTPTGTSTDTQYF.

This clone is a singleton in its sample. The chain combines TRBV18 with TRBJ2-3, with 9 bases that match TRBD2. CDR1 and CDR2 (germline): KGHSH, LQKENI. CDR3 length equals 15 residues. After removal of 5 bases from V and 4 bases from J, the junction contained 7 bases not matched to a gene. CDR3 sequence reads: CASSSLASGADTQYF. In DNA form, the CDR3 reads TGTGCCAGCTCAAGTTTGGCTAGCGGGGCAGATACGCAGTATTTT.

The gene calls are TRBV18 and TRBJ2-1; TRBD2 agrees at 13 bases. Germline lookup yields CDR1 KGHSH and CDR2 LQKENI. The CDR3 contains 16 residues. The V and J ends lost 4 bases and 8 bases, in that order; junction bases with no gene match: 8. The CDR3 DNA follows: TGTGCCAGCTCACTCCGGACTAGCGGGAGTGTGCATGAGCAGTTCTTC. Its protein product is CASSLRTSGSVHEQFF. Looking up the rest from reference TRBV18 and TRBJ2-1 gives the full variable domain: NAGVMQNPRHLVRRRGQEARLRCSPMKGHSHVYWYRQLPEEGLKFMVYLQKENIIDESGMPKERFSAEFPKEGPSILRIQQVVRGDSAAYFCASSLRTSGSVHEQFFGPGTRLTVL.

The CDR3 region is CASSRGTSGSGGTDTQYF. DNA of the CDR3: TGTGCCAGCAGCCGGGGGACTAGCGGGAGCGGGGGCACAGATACGCAGTATTTT. This chain links TRBV7-9 with TRBJ2-3, with 14 bases that match TRBD2. CDR1 is SEHNR and CDR2 is FQNEAQ in the germline V gene (reference sequence). V lost 5 bases and J lost 1; bases outside the gene matches: 8. The CDR3 has 18 residues.

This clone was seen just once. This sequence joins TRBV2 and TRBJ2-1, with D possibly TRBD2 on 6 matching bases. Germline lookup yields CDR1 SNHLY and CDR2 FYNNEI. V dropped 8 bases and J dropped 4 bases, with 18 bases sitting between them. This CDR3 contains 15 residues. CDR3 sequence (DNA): TGTGCCAGCGGGGGTGGCGGGGCCAGGTACAATGAGCAGTTCTTC. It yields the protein CASGGGGARYNEQFF.

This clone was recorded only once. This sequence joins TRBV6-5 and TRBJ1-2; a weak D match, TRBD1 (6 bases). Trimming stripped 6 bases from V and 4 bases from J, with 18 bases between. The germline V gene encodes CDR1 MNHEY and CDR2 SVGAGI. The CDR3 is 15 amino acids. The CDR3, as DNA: TGTGCCAGCAGACACACCCGACAGGAAATCTATGGCTACACCTTC. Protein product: CASRHTRQEIYGYTF.